The rows below give T cell receptor beta chains drawn from one sample of a study of blood T cell repertoires in COVID-19. The method was immunoSEQ multiplex PCR; TCRdb's version includes in-frame clones alone and lacks a portion of them. Of fewer than 300,000 clones detected, roughly 80% appear once; the ten largest clones hold around a tenth. Sequences were obtained from peripheral blood. The source is a woman aged 45-65 years who had recovered from COVID-19. The CDR3 runs from the conserved cysteine through the conserved F or W. Each record gives: clone size, D gene, J gene, V gene, CDR3 DNA, CDR3 protein. A D gene is named only where the DNA matches it firmly. Expanded clones are given a class, and other clones once, few, many or no size at all.

>-|-|TRBJ1-6|TRBV29-1
TGCAGCGTTGAGGTAGCTCCAGATTCGTCCCTCCACTTT
CSVEVAPDSSLHF
>-|TRBD1|TRBJ1-1|TRBV5-1
TGCGCCAGCAGCTCAGGGGGCCCGAACACTGAAGCTTTCTTT
CASSSGGPNTEAFF
>-|-|TRBJ1-1|TRBV28
TGTGCCAGCATGGGCAGGGGAAGGGGTGAAGCTTTCTTT
CASMGRGRGEAFF
>-|TRBD2|TRBJ2-5|TRBV5-1
TGCGCCAGCAGCGACGGGACTAGGCGAGGGGAGCACTTC
CASSDGTRRGEHF
>few|-|TRBJ2-2|TRBV12-3/TRBV12-4
TGTGCCAGCAAGGGTTCAGGGACCGGGGAGCTGTTTTTT
CASKGSGTGELFF
>-|TRBD1|TRBJ2-3|TRBV6-5
TGTGCCAGCTGGACAGGGAGCACAGATACGCAGTATTTT
CASWTGSTDTQYF
>-|TRBD1|TRBJ1-2|TRBV28
TGTGCCAGCAGCCGCGGGACAGTTCATGGCTACACCTTC
CASSRGTVHGYTF
>-|-|TRBJ2-2|TRBV18
TGTGCCAGCTCACCTCATCAGGAGAACACCGGGGAGCTGTTTTTT
CASSPHQENTGELFF
>-|TRBD1|TRBJ2-5|TRBV24-1
TGTGCCACCAGTGCCAGACCGGGCCCCAAGGGGGCAGAGACCCAGTACTTC
CATSARPGPKGAETQYF
>-|-|TRBJ1-2|TRBV6-5
TGTGCCAGCAGTTACGGCCTCTTCTATGGCTACACCTTC
CASSYGLFYGYTF
>-|TRBD2|TRBJ2-7|TRBV5-1
TGCGCCAGCAGCTTGGGGGACTACTACGAGCAGTACTTC
CASSLGDYYEQYF
>-|-|TRBJ2-7|TRBV7-2
TGTGCCAGCAGCGAAGGCGGCTCCCCCCTCTACGAGCAGTACTTC
CASSEGGSPLYEQYF
>-|-|TRBJ2-7|TRBV12-1
TGTGCCAGCAGCCAACTAGCGGGGGGAACCTACGAGCAGTACTTC
CASSQLAGGTYEQYF
>few|-|TRBJ1-5|TRBV7-8
TGTGCCAGCAGCGCCTCCGCAGGGCTCAATCAGCCCCAGCATTTT
CASSASAGLNQPQHF
>-|-|TRBJ1-2|TRBV14
TGTGCCAGCAGCCAAGATCAAGCATATGGCTACACCTTC
CASSQDQAYGYTF
>-|-|TRBJ1-1|TRBV21-1
TGTGCCAGCAGCGCGCCGACAGGGGCAAAGAACACTGAAGCTTTCTTT
CASSAPTGAKNTEAFF
>-|TRBD1|TRBJ2-1|TRBV5-1
TGCGCCAGCAGCGCCGGGACAGGGGTTGCAAGTGAGCAGTTCTTC
CASSAGTGVASEQFF
>-|-|TRBJ2-7|TRBV23-1
TGCGCCAGCAGTCAAGGGGGCACAGGGTTAACCTACGAGCAGTACTTC
CASSQGGTGLTYEQYF
>-|TRBD2|TRBJ2-5|TRBV12-3/TRBV12-4
TGTGCCAGCAGCCGGGGGGGTACTGAGACCCAGTACTTC
CASSRGGTETQYF
>few|-|TRBJ1-1|TRBV19
TGTGCCTCCAATCCAGGGTTGAACACTGAAGCTTTCTTT
CASNPGLNTEAFF
>-|TRBD1|TRBJ2-3|TRBV18
TGTGCCAGCTCACGAGCCGGGACAGGGGGCATTAGCACAGATACGCAGTATTTT
CASSRAGTGGISTDTQYF
>-|TRBD2|TRBJ2-3|TRBV11-3
TGTGCCAGCAGCTTAGCAGCGGGAGGGGCCACAGATACGCAGTATTTT
CASSLAAGGATDTQYF
>-|-|TRBJ1-1|TRBV6-6
TGTGCCAGCAGTTACTCGGGAGGTGGGAATCGAACTGAAGCTTTCTTT
CASSYSGGGNRTEAFF
>-|-|TRBJ1-2|TRBV27
TGTGCCAGCAGACCCGCAGAAGGGAGTCTATTTCTCGGCTACACCTTC
CASRPAEGSLFLGYTF
>-|-|TRBJ1-1|TRBV24-1
TGTGCCACCAGTGATCCGGGGGGAGTAGGTTTCTTT
CATSDPGGVGFF
>-|-|TRBJ2-1|TRBV28
TGTGCCAGCAGTTTTTCCGGGACCGGGGGCAATGAGCAGTTCTTC
CASSFSGTGGNEQFF
>-|-|TRBJ2-5|TRBV9
TGTGCCAGCAGCGTAACTGGGCTAGCGAAAGAGACCCAGTACTTC
CASSVTGLAKETQYF
>-|TRBD2|TRBJ2-7|TRBV19
TGTGCCAGTACGTCTTCGGCTAGCGGAATCTACGAGCAGTACTTC
CASTSSASGIYEQYF
>-|-|TRBJ1-1|TRBV6-2/TRBV6-3
TGTGCCAGCAGTTACCGGACAGACACTGAAGCTTTCTTT
CASSYRTDTEAFF
>-|TRBD2|TRBJ2-7|TRBV6-5
TGTGCCAGCAGTTCGACACTAGCGGCCTACGAGCAGTACTTC
CASSSTLAAYEQYF
>-|-|TRBJ2-4|TRBV27
TGTGCCACCTCGGAGGGGCGGGCCAAAAACATTCAGTACTTC
CATSEGRAKNIQYF
>-|TRBD1|TRBJ2-1|TRBV5-1
TGCGCCAGCAGCTTGGAAAGACAGGGAAACAATGAGCAGTTCTTC
CASSLERQGNNEQFF
>-|TRBD2|TRBJ2-2|TRBV4-2
TGTGCCAGCAGCCCCAGAGGGCGGGGGGGACTAGCTAGCACTGGGGAGCTGTTTTTT
CASSPRGRGGLASTGELFF
>-|-|TRBJ2-5|TRBV18
TGTGCCAGCTCACTCCTGATGGACAGAGACCAAGAGACCCAGTACTTC
CASSLLMDRDQETQYF
>-|-|TRBJ1-1|TRBV3-1/TRBV3-2
TGTGCCAGCAGCCCTCGAGGGCTAGAAGCTTTCTTT
CASSPRGLEAFF
>-|-|TRBJ1-5|TRBV7-3
TGTGCCAGCAGCTTACCCGTAAGGGGGGGCCCTGACCAGCCCCAGCATTTT
CASSLPVRGGPDQPQHF
>-|TRBD2|TRBJ2-3|TRBV10-3
TGTGCCACCCAACTAGCGGGTAGCACAGATACGCAGTATTTT
CATQLAGSTDTQYF
>-|-|TRBJ1-6|TRBV30
TGTGCCTGGAGTGTAATAGCCAGCTCCTATAATTCACCCCTCCACTTT
CAWSVIASSYNSPLHF
>-|-|TRBJ2-3|TRBV5-1
TGCGCCAGCAGCTTGTCAGGGCCTCGCACAGATACGCAGTATTTT
CASSLSGPRTDTQYF
>-|-|TRBJ2-7|TRBV19
TGTGCCAGTAGTCCGCGGGGTTTCTCCTACGAGCAGTACTTC
CASSPRGFSYEQYF
>-|TRBD1|TRBJ2-1|TRBV27
TGTGCCAGCAGTTTATCCCGGACAGGGGGCGCTCCTGGGTCCTACAATGAGCAGTTCTTC
CASSLSRTGGAPGSYNEQFF
>-|TRBD2|TRBJ2-1|TRBV6-5
TGTGCCAGCAGTACCGGGACTAGCGACTACAATGAGCAGTTCTTC
CASSTGTSDYNEQFF
>-|TRBD2|TRBJ2-3|TRBV6-5
TGTGCCAGCAGTTACGGGGCGGGAGCGGGAGCAGATACGCAGTATTTT
CASSYGAGAGADTQYF
>-|-|TRBJ1-5|TRBV5-1
TGCGCCAGCAGCTTGGGGTCGCAGGGTCGGGAGCCCCAGCATTTT
CASSLGSQGREPQHF
>-|-|TRBJ2-7|TRBV7-9
TGTGCCAGCAGCCCCTCAGGGATCTCCTACGAGCAGTACTTC
CASSPSGISYEQYF
>many|TRBD1|TRBJ1-1|TRBV3-1/TRBV3-2
TGTGCCAGCAGCCAAGAAGTCTTTAGGACAGGCAGCGCCACTGAAGCTTTCTTT
CASSQEVFRTGSATEAFF
>-|TRBD1|TRBJ1-1|TRBV6-2/TRBV6-3
TGTGCCAGCAGTTCGACAGGGGGCGCGACTGAAGCTTTCTTT
CASSSTGGATEAFF
>-|-|TRBJ1-2|TRBV6-1
TGTGCCAGCAGTTTAGAAAACTATGGCTACACCTTC
CASSLENYGYTF
>-|TRBD1|TRBJ2-7|TRBV18
TGTGCCAGCCGTGGGACAGGGACCTCCGAGCAGTACTTC
CASRGTGTSEQYF
>-|-|TRBJ1-2|TRBV19
TGTGCCAGTAGTATAGGGTTCGGGGTCGGCAATGGCTACACCTTC
CASSIGFGVGNGYTF
>-|-|TRBJ1-1|TRBV18
TGTGCCAGCTCACCACACTTGAACACTGAAGCTTTCTTT
CASSPHLNTEAFF
>-|TRBD1|TRBJ1-6|TRBV25-1
TGTGCCAGCAGTGATTACAGGACAGGGTTTTCACCCCTCCACTTT
CASSDYRTGFSPLHF